Reported below is one T cell receptor beta chain. Its cognate antigen is unknown. These data belong to a study of memory CD4+ T cells and cytomegalovirus serostatus. Overall study results and limits: Of 150 to 200 reported CMV TCRbeta sequences, 55 to 80 were found in memory CD4+ repertoires.

The sort gate was single viable CD3+CD4+CD8-CD45RO+ cells for memory CD4+ T cells. After thawing, CD4+ T cells were positively selected. TCRdb's copy holds only in-frame clones and misses some; the assay was immunoSEQ multiplex PCR. This table holds about 40,000 clones, roughly 79% found once. The CDR3 length is 15 residues. Trimming removed 3 bases from V and 4 bases from J, with 13 bases in between. Germline loops: CDR1 ENHRY, CDR2 SYGVKD. Input material: memory CD4+ T cells from blood. J is TRBJ1-3 and V is TRBV10-3, with D possibly matching TRBD1 (5 bases). The TCR was taken from an adult in good health and CMV-seronegative. The CDR3 reads CAISDHKGKGNTIYF. CDR3 in DNA: TGTGCCATCAGTGACCACAAGGGGAAGGGAAACACCATATATTTT.